This T cell receptor (beta chain) derives from a study of neurological immune-mediated disorders. Study results and limitations: No CDR3 amino acid sequences recurred among expanded clones across subjects, suggesting private repertoires in all groups.

The authors made cDNA by 5'RACE with 10-nucleotide random UMIs. The authors obtained over 160 million TCR-beta sequences from 15-18 subjects per sequencing run. Each CDR3 protein is one row after TCRdb ran MiXCR on the 5' RACE reads. The sample lists 25,000 to 35,000 distinct CDR3 sequences; 12% were seen once. The study built unsorted libraries from 2 million PBMCs kept at -80 C. V lost 3 bases and J lost 5, with 17 bases in between. This CDR3 has 15 amino acids. At least ten counts were recorded for this clonotype. No antigen is known for it. The V gene is TRBV12-3 or TRBV12-4, the J gene TRBJ2-7; a possible D gene is TRBD1 (6 bases). This TCR was recovered from a woman aged 60-75 years in good health. Sequencing was carried out using PBMCs. This chain's CDR3 is CASSFSPHTGNEQYF. CDR3 in DNA: TGTGCCAGCAGTTTTTCCCCGCACACAGGGAACGAGCAGTACTTC.